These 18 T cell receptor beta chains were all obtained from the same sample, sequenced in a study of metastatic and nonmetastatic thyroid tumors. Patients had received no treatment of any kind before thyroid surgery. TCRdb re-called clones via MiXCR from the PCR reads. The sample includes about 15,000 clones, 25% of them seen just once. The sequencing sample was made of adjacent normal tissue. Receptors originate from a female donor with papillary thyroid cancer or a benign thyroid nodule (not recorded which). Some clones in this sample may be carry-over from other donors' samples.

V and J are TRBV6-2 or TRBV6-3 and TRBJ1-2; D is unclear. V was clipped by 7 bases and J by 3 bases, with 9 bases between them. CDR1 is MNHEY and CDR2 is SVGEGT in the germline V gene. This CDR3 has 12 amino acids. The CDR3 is CASTPGYYGYTF. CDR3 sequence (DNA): TGTGCCAGCACCCCAGGATACTATGGCTACACCTTC.

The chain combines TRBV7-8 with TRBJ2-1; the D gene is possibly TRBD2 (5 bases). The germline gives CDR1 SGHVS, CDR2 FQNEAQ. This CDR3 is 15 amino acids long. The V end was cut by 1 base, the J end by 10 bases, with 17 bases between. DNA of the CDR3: TGTGCCAGCAGCTTAGAGGCTCTAGCATGGCAGGAGCAGTTCTTC. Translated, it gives CASSLEALAWQEQFF.

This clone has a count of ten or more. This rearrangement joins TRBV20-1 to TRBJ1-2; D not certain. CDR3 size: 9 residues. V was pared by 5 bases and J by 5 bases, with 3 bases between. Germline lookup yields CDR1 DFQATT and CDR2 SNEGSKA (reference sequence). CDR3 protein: CSAYYGYTF. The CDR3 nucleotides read TGCAGTGCTTATTATGGCTACACCTTC.

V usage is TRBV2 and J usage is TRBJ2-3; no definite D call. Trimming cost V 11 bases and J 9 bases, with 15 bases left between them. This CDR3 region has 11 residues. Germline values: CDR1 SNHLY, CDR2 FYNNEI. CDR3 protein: CACAHEATQYF. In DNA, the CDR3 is TGTGCCTGCGCTCATGAGGCGACGCAGTATTTT.

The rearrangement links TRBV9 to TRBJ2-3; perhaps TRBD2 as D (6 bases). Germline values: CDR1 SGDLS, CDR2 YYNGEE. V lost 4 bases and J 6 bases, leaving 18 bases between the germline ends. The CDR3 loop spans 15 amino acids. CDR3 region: CASSPSGVNWDTQYF. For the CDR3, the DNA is TGTGCCAGCAGCCCCTCGGGAGTCAACTGGGATACGCAGTATTTT.

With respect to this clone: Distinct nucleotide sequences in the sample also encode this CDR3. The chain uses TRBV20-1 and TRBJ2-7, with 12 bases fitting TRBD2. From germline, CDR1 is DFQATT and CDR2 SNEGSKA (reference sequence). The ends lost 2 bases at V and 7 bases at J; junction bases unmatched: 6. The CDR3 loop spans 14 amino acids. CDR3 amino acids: CSARTASGRGEQYF. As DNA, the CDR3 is TGCAGTGCTAGAACGGCTAGCGGGAGGGGGGAGCAGTACTTC.

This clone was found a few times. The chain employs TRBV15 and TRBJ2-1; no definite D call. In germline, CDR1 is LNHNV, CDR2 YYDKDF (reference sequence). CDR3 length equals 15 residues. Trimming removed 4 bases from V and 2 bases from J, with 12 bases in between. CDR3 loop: CATSIDAGAYNEQFF. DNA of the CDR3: TGTGCCACCAGCATAGATGCTGGGGCCTACAATGAGCAGTTCTTC.

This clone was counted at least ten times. The CDR3 protein is CASSDLLAGGARWEAFF. CDR3 coding DNA: TGTGCCAGCAGTGATCTTCTGGCAGGGGGCGCAAGGTGGGAAGCTTTCTTT. The chain couples TRBV6-1 to TRBJ1-1, with 8 bases that match TRBD1. The CDR3 length is 17 residues. Per germline, CDR1 MNHNS and CDR2 SASEGT. With 3 bases clipped from V and 8 bases from J, the junction kept 17 bases outside the gene matches.

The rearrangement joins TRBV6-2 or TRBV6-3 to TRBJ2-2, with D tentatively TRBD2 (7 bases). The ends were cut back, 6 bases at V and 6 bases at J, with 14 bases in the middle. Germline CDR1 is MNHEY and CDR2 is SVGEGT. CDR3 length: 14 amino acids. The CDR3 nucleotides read TGTGCCAGCAGATCGGGGGGCGCCGCCGGGGAGCTGTTTTTT. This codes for CASRSGGAAGELFF.

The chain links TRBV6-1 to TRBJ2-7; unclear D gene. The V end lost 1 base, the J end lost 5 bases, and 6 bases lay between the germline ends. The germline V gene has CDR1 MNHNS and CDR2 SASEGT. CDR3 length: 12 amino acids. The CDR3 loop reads CASSEVPHEQYF. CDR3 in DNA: TGTGCCAGCAGTGAAGTCCCCCACGAGCAGTACTTC.

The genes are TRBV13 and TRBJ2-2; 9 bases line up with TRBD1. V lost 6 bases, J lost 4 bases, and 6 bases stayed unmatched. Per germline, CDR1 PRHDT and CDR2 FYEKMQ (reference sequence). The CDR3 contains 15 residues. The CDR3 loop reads CASSRGQGLTGELFF. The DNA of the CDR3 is TGTGCCAGCAGTCGGGGACAGGGCCTCACCGGGGAGCTGTTTTTT.

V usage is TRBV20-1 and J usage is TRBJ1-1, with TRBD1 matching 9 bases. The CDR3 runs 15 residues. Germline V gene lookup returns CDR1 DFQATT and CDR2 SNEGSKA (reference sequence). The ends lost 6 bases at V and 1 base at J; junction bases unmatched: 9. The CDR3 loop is CSALPGQGPNTEAFF. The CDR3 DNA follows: TGCAGTGCGTTACCGGGACAGGGACCGAACACTGAAGCTTTCTTT.

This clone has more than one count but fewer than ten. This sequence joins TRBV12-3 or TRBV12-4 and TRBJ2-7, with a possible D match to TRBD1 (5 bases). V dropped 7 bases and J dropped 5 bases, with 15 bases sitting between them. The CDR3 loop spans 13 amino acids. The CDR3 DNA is TGTGCCAGCACCTCTACAGGACCCGACGAGCAGTACTTC. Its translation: CASTSTGPDEQYF.

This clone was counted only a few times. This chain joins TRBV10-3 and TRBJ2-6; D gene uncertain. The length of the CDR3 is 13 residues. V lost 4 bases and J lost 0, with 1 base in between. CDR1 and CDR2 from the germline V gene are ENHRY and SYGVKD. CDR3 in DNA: TGTGCCATCAGTGGCTCTGGGGCCAACGTCCTGACTTTC. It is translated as CAISGSGANVLTF.

The CDR3 reads CASSLEQGWTEAFF. CDR3 bases: TGCGCCAGCAGCTTGGAACAGGGTTGGACTGAAGCTTTCTTT. The V call is TRBV5-1, the J call TRBJ1-1; possibly TRBD1 for D (6 bases). Trimming cost V 0 bases and J 5 bases, with 11 bases left between them. The germline CDR1 and CDR2 sequences are SGHRS and YFSETQ. The CDR3 length is 14 residues. Variable domain in full (rest from reference TRBV5-1 and TRBJ1-1): KAGVTQTPRYLIKTRGQQVTLSCSPISGHRSVSWYQQTPGQGLQFLFEYFSETQRNKGNFPGRFSGRQFSNSRSEMNVSTLELGDSALYLCASSLEQGWTEAFFGQGTRLTVV.

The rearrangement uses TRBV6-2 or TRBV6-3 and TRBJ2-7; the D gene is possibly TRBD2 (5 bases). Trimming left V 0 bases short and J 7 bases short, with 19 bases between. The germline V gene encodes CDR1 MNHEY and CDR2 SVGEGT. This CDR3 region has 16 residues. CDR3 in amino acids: CASSYSLDLGMKEQYF. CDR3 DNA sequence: TGTGCCAGCAGTTACTCGTTGGACTTAGGCATGAAAGAGCAGTACTTC.

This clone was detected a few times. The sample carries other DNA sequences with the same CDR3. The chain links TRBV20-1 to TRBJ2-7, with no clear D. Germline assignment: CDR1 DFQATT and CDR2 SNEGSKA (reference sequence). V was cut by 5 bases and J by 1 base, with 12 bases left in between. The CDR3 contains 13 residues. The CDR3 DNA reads TGCAGTGCTCCTTCGGAAGTTTCCTACGAGCAGTACTTC. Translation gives CSAPSEVSYEQYF.

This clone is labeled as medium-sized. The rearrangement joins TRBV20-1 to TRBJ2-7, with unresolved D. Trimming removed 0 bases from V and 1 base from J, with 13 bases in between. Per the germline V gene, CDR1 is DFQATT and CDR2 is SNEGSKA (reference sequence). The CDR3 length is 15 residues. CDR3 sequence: CSAREGSGSSYEQYF. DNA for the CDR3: TGCAGTGCTAGAGAGGGGTCAGGCAGTTCCTACGAGCAGTACTTC.